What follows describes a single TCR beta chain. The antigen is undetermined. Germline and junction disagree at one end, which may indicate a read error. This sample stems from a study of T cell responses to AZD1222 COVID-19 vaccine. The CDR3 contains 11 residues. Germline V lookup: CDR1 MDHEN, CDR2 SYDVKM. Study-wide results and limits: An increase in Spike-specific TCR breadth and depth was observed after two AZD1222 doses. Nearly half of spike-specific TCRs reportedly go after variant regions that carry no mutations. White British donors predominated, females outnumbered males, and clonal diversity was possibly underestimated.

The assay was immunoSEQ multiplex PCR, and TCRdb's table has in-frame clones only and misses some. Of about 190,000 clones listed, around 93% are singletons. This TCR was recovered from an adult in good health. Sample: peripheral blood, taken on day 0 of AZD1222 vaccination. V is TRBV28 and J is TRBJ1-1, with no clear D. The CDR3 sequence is CASRRNSEAFF. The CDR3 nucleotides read TGTGCCAGCAGACGAAACAGTGAAGCTTTCTTT.